Presented here are 23 T cell receptor beta chains from one specimen sequenced in a study of cytomegalovirus exposure and HLA in healthy donors. Only in-frame clones appear in the TCRdb table, and some are missing; sequencing was by immunoSEQ multiplex PCR. In the table there are approximately 300,000 clones, roughly 90% of which are singletons. Sequenced material: PBMCs. These receptor sequences come from a woman younger than 30 in good health and CMV-seronegative.

This rearrangement joins TRBV29-1 to TRBJ2-1; 8 bases fit TRBD2. CDR1 is SQVTM, CDR2 ANQGSEA, per germline. CDR3 length: 15 amino acids. J lost 3 bases, V lost 1 base, and 5 bases had no gene match. Here the CDR3 reads CSVEASGGNYNEQFF. The CDR3 DNA follows: TGCAGCGTTGAAGCGTCGGGGGGGAACTACAATGAGCAGTTCTTC.

The CDR3 region has the DNA TGTGCCAGCAGTGAATTTAGCTTCCCTAGCACAGATACGCAGTATTTT. Translating it yields CASSEFSFPSTDTQYF. The chain links TRBV6-1 to TRBJ2-3; D ambiguous. V shed 2 bases and J shed 0 bases, with 12 bases lying between them. CDR1 is MNHNS and CDR2 is SASEGT in the germline V gene. The CDR3 has 16 amino acids.

This chain joins TRBV7-9 and TRBJ1-1, with D possibly TRBD1 on 6 matching bases. Deletions cut 6 bases from V and 0 bases from J, with 11 bases between. CDR3 length: 14 residues. Germline CDR1 SEHNR, CDR2 FQNEAQ (reference sequence). CDR3 in DNA: TGTGCCAGCAGACATGGACAGATGAACACTGAAGCTTTCTTT. Residues: CASRHGQMNTEAFF.

This sequence joins TRBV7-2 and TRBJ2-3, with a tentative D call TRBD2 (5 bases). V lost 1 base and J 2 bases, leaving 7 bases between the germline ends. The germline V gene encodes CDR1 SGHTA and CDR2 FQGNSA. The CDR3 has 14 amino acids. This CDR3 is CASSLGLNTDTQYF. In nucleotides, the CDR3 is TGTGCCAGCAGCTTAGGACTAAACACAGATACGCAGTATTTT.

This clone was counted ten times or more. The V call is TRBV2, the J call TRBJ2-2; D not resolved. CDR1 is SNHLY and CDR2 is FYNNEI in the germline V gene. The CDR3 sequence is 12 residues long. The V end lost 4 bases, the J end lost 6 bases, and 6 bases lay between the germline ends. The CDR3 spells CASSVEPGELFF. The CDR3 DNA reads TGTGCCAGCAGTGTAGAACCCGGGGAGCTGTTTTTT.

The J gene is TRBJ2-1, the V gene TRBV7-2; D might be TRBD2 (7 bases). CDR1 is SGHTA and CDR2 is FQGNSA in the germline V gene. This CDR3 comprises 16 residues. V lost 4 bases and J lost 6, with 19 bases in between. The chain's CDR3 is CASSSTGTKVRNEQFF. DNA for the CDR3: TGTGCCAGCAGCTCAACAGGGACTAAAGTCCGCAATGAGCAGTTCTTC.

The chain uses TRBV28 and TRBJ1-5; maybe TRBD1 (5 bases). This CDR3 is built from 14 residues. Germline CDR1 is MDHEN and CDR2 is SYDVKM. Trimming cost V 3 bases and J 7 bases, with 13 bases left between them. CDR3 residues: CASSLPRAGQPQHF. CDR3 coding DNA: TGTGCCAGCAGTTTGCCCAGGGCCGGGCAGCCCCAGCATTTT.

The chain couples TRBV6-6 to TRBJ2-1, with TRBD2 as a possible D gene (5 bases). Trimming took 7 bases from V and 4 from J, leaving 5 bases between them. This CDR3 comprises 11 residues. Germline CDR1 MNHNY, CDR2 SVGAGI (reference sequence). CDR3: CASTGYNEQFF. The CDR3 DNA sequence: TGTGCCAGCACGGGATACAATGAGCAGTTCTTC.

This sequence joins TRBV18 and TRBJ2-2, with a tentative D call TRBD2 (5 bases). The germline V gene encodes CDR1 KGHSH and CDR2 LQKENI. The CDR3 consists of 13 residues. Trimming shortened V by 7 bases and J by 6 bases, and 12 bases separated the two germline ends. This CDR3 is CASYQGSAGELFF. DNA of the CDR3: TGTGCCAGCTACCAAGGGAGTGCCGGGGAGCTGTTTTTT.

The V gene is TRBV11-2, the J gene TRBJ2-5, with 11 nucleotides matching TRBD2. Germline V gives CDR1 SGHAT, CDR2 FQNNGV. With 5 bases clipped from V and 3 bases from J, the junction kept 8 bases outside the gene matches. The CDR3 spans 16 residues. The CDR3 DNA follows: TGTGCCAGCAGCCCTACTAGCGGGGGAGGGGAAGAGACCCAGTACTTC. Translating gives CASSPTSGGGEETQYF. Variable domain in full (rest from reference TRBV11-2 and TRBJ2-5): EAGVAQSPRYKIIEKRQSVAFWCNPISGHATLYWYQQILGQGPKLLIQFQNNGVVDDSQLPKDRFSAERLKGVDSTLKIQPAKLEDSAVYLCASSPTSGGGEETQYFGPGTRLLVL.

The chain has TRBV6-6 and TRBJ2-3, with 8 bases lining up with TRBD1. Germline CDR1 MNHNY, CDR2 SVGAGI (reference sequence). CDR3 length: 15 amino acids. V lost 7 bases to trimming and J lost 7 bases; unmatched junction nucleotides: 13. CDR3 nucleotide sequence: TGTGCCAGCATAAAAGACAGGGGATCCCCTTATACGCAGTATTTT. It is translated as CASIKDRGSPYTQYF.

The chain couples TRBV5-1 to TRBJ1-5, with a tentative D call TRBD1 (6 bases). The CDR3 runs 17 residues. Looked up from germline, CDR1 is SGHRS and CDR2 is YFSETQ. Between the trimmed V and J ends, which lost 1 base and 1 base, there was a span of 15 bases. Written as DNA, the CDR3 is TGCGCCAGCAGCTTGTTCCAGGGGCCTAACAGCAATCAGCCCCAGCATTTT. Protein: CASSLFQGPNSNQPQHF.

This chain joins TRBV2 and TRBJ2-3, with 10 bases identical to TRBD1. CDR1 is SNHLY and CDR2 is FYNNEI in the germline V gene. This CDR3 is built from 15 residues. The V and J ends lost 6 bases and 2 bases, in that order; junction bases with no gene match: 5. CDR3 DNA: TGTGCCAGCAGCCGGGACAGGGGAGACACAGATACGCAGTATTTT. It encodes CASSRDRGDTDTQYF.

The chain has TRBV19 and TRBJ2-5; a possible D gene is TRBD1 (6 bases). V lost 5 bases to trimming and J lost 0 bases, with 7 bases between them. This CDR3 is built from 13 residues. Germline V gives CDR1 LNHDA, CDR2 SQIVND (reference sequence). The CDR3 DNA reads as TGTGCCAGTAGTCAGGGGCACCAAGAGACCCAGTACTTC. It codes for CASSQGHQETQYF.

The chain employs TRBV18 and TRBJ2-7; 8 bases are a match to TRBD1. CDR3 length: 16 amino acids. Looked up from germline, CDR1 is KGHSH and CDR2 is LQKENI. Trimming at V came to 3 bases and at J to 1 base, leaving 8 bases not matched to a gene. CDR3 region: CASSPGQGIGSYEQYF. The CDR3 DNA reads as TGTGCCAGCTCACCCGGACAGGGAATAGGGTCCTACGAGCAGTACTTC. Based on the CDR3 plus reference TRBV18 and TRBJ2-7, the full variable domain is NAGVMQNPRHLVRRRGQEARLRCSPMKGHSHVYWYRQLPEEGLKFMVYLQKENIIDESGMPKERFSAEFPKEGPSILRIQQVVRGDSAAYFCASSPGQGIGSYEQYFGPGTRLTVT.

Of note for this clone: At one boundary the junction diverges from the germline segment, which might be a read error. The chain recombines TRBV9 with TRBJ2-7; 10 bases map to TRBD2. The length of the CDR3 is 13 residues. Germline CDR1 and CDR2: SGDLS and YYNGEE. The CDR3 here is CASSPPGTSDPCF. DNA of the CDR3: TGTGCCAGCAGCCCCCCCGGGACTAGCGACCCCTGCTTC.

The chain joins TRBV28 to TRBJ2-7, with D possibly being TRBD1 (5 bases). Per the germline V gene, CDR1 is MDHEN and CDR2 is SYDVKM. The CDR3 totals 14 residues. Trimming removed 5 bases at V and 0 bases at J, with 11 bases between. CDR3: CASSITGVSYEQYF. CDR3 sequence (DNA): TGTGCCAGCAGTATCACAGGAGTCTCCTACGAGCAGTACTTC.

V gene TRBV9 combines with J gene TRBJ1-1; D ambiguous. Between the trimmed V and J ends, which lost 0 bases and 2 bases, there was a span of 8 bases. From germline, CDR1 is SGDLS and CDR2 YYNGEE. This CDR3 has 14 amino acids. As DNA, the CDR3 is TGTGCCAGCAGCGTAGGACTCTCAAACACTGAAGCTTTCTTT. Amino acids: CASSVGLSNTEAFF. Drawing the rest from reference TRBV9 and TRBJ1-1, the complete variable domain is DSGVTQTPKHLITATGQRVTLRCSPRSGDLSVYWYQQSLDQGLQFLIQYYNGEERAKGNILERFSAQQFPDLHSELNLSSLELGDSALYFCASSVGLSNTEAFFGQGTRLTVV.

The chain uses TRBV4-1 and TRBJ2-7, with 8 bases identical to TRBD1. The CDR3 extends over 16 amino acids. CDR1 MGHRA and CDR2 YSYEKL come from the germline V gene. The V and J ends lost 0 bases and 3 bases, in that order; junction bases with no gene match: 7. CDR3 in DNA: TGCGCCAGCAGCCAAGAGCCGGTACAGGGGGTCTACGAGCAGTACTTC. Translated, it gives CASSQEPVQGVYEQYF.

In this sample, this clone turned up a few times. V is TRBV27 and J is TRBJ2-7; D call uncertain. The V gene's germline CDR1 is MNHEY and CDR2 SMNVEV (reference sequence). The CDR3 extends over 14 amino acids. Trimming took 5 bases from V and 5 from J, leaving 16 bases between them. CDR3 sequence (DNA): TGTGCCAGCAGTGGAGCGACGTTCCGAGACGAGCAGTACTTC. This gives the protein CASSGATFRDEQYF.

The chain uses TRBV29-1 and TRBJ2-7, with D perhaps matching TRBD1 (5 bases). This CDR3 has 13 residues. CDR1 is SQVTM, CDR2 ANQGSEA, per germline. Trimming removed 3 bases from V and 5 bases from J, with 14 bases in between. CDR3 coding DNA: TGCAGCGTTGAGGGGCAGGTGATGCACGAGCAGTACTTC. Its protein is CSVEGQVMHEQYF.

The chain joins TRBV6-1 to TRBJ2-5, with D possibly being TRBD2 (6 bases). The CDR3 length is 14 residues. Trimming removed 2 bases from V and 4 bases from J, with 11 bases in between. CDR1 is MNHNS and CDR2 is SASEGT in the germline V gene. The CDR3 here is CASSELVGGETQYF. Written as DNA, the CDR3 is TGTGCCAGCAGTGAATTGGTGGGGGGAGAGACCCAGTACTTC.

This clone was seen a handful of times. This chain links TRBV18 with TRBJ2-7, with 9 bases fitting TRBD1. V gave up 3 bases and J gave up 2 bases; unmatched junction bases: 5. CDR1 KGHSH and CDR2 LQKENI come from the germline V gene. The CDR3 is 15 amino acids. CDR3 nucleotide sequence: TGTGCCAGCTCACCGTTACAGGGGGCCCCCTACGAGCAGTACTTC. This gives the protein CASSPLQGAPYEQYF.